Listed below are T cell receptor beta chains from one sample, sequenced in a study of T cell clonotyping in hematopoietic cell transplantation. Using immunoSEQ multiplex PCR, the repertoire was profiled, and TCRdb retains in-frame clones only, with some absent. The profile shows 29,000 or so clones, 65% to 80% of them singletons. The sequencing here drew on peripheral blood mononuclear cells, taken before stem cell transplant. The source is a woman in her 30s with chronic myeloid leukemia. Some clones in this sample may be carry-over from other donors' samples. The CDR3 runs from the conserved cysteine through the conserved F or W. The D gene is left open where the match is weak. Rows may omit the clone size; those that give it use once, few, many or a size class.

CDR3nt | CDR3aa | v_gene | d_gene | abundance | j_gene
TGCGCCAGCGGGCTCAGAACCATGAACACTGAAGCTTTCTTT | CASGLRTMNTEAFF | TRBV5-1 | . | . | TRBJ1-1
TGCAGCCTCGGGGGACGGGCGCCCACTGAAGCTTTCTTT | CSLGGRAPTEAFF | TRBV29-1 | . | few | TRBJ1-1
TGTGCCATCAGTCCGCGGACAGGTGGTAATTCACCCCTCCACTTT | CAISPRTGGNSPLHF | TRBV10-3 | TRBD1 | . | TRBJ1-6
TGTGCCAGCACCAACAGGGCGGGGGAGCAGTACTTC | CASTNRAGEQYF | TRBV27 | . | once | TRBJ2-7
TGTGCCAGTAGTTTCGGGAATCAGCCCCAGCATTTT | CASSFGNQPQHF | TRBV19 | . | . | TRBJ1-5
TGTGCCAGCAGCCAAAAAGGACAGGGGTTCAACTATGGCTACACCTTC | CASSQKGQGFNYGYTF | TRBV14 | TRBD1 | . | TRBJ1-2
TGTGCCAGCAACGGACAGCAACTTAATCCTAACTATGGCTACACCTTC | CASNGQQLNPNYGYTF | TRBV2 | . | . | TRBJ1-2
TGTGCCAGCAGCTTGGAGGGAGGAAGGGATGGCTACACCTTC | CASSLEGGRDGYTF | TRBV5-4 | . | . | TRBJ1-2
TGTGCCAGCAGGGAACAGGGGCTCTCTGGAAACACCATATATTTT | CASREQGLSGNTIYF | TRBV6-6 | TRBD1 | few | TRBJ1-3
TGTGCCAGCAGTTTATGGGAGGCGGGGGAAGCTTTCTTT | CASSLWEAGEAFF | TRBV27 | . | few | TRBJ1-1
TGTGCCAGCACCCAGGGATATAGCAATCAGCCCCAGCATTTT | CASTQGYSNQPQHF | TRBV6-1 | . | . | TRBJ1-5
TGTGCCAGCAGCTTACAAACCGGGACTAGCGGGGGGCCCTACAATGAGCAGTTCTTC | CASSLQTGTSGGPYNEQFF | TRBV7-8 | TRBD2 | . | TRBJ2-1
TGTGCCAGCAGCAGGACTAGCGGGGATTTCATAGAGAAGTTCTTC | CASSRTSGDFIEKFF | TRBV7-7 | TRBD2 | . | TRBJ2-1
TGTGCCAGCAGCTTGGGGCGGACCAACTATGGCTACACCTTC | CASSLGRTNYGYTF | TRBV7-2 | . | . | TRBJ1-2
TGCAGTGCTGTGGACAGGGGTGGCTACACCTTC | CSAVDRGGYTF | TRBV20-1 | TRBD1 | few | TRBJ1-2
TGTGCCTGGAACAGGGGGTGGAACACTGAAGCTTTCTTT | CAWNRGWNTEAFF | TRBV30 | TRBD1 | few | TRBJ1-1